Here is one T cell receptor beta chain with its context. The study recruited people aged about 18 to 95 years across around 24 US areas. This specimen belongs to a study of blood T cell repertoires in COVID-19. On the study more broadly: Samples of COVID-19 (acute and convalescent) were obtained from the United States, Italy and Spain. In each case, the material was cDNA or gDNA derived from T cells, B-cell-depleted T cells, or PBMCs.

Clones were read by immunoSEQ multiplex PCR, and TCRdb kept only the in-frame ones, dropping some. Counted here are more than 200,000 clones, roughly 86% occurring once; the ten biggest clones make up 1.5% to 2%. The CDR3 sequence is 15 residues long. Germline CDR1 is MDHEN and CDR2 is SYDVKM. The V and J ends lost 2 bases and 2 bases, in that order; junction bases with no gene match: 3. This TCR came from a woman in her forties or fifties who had recovered from COVID-19. J is TRBJ1-2 and V is TRBV28, with 9 bases aligning to TRBD1. Specimen: PBMCs or T cells enriched from blood (not recorded which). CDR3 coding DNA: TGTGCCAGCAGTTTAGTACAGGGGGCGAACTATGGCTACACCTTC. This codes for CASSLVQGANYGYTF.